This T cell receptor (beta chain) derives from a study of T-cell memory formation after mild COVID-19. TCRdb analysed the 5' RACE reads with MiXCR anew, one entry per CDR3 protein. There are about 300,000 distinct CDR3 sequences in the sample; roughly a fifth occur only once, and about 21% lies in the top ten. This clonotype was picked up a small number of times. Antigen: not known. Germline loops: CDR1 SGHRS, CDR2 YFSETQ. The CDR3 sequence is 23 residues long. Trimming removed 4 bases at V and 0 bases at J, with 37 bases between. Study results and limitations: Pre-infection memory held some responding clones, suggesting pre-existing cross-reactive T cells responded.

V and J are TRBV5-1 and TRBJ2-5, with D tentatively TRBD2 (7 bases). The receptor was isolated from a man between 18 and 35 years old who had mild COVID-19 (a few samples of this study predate the infection). Cell type and time point are not known. Sequenced material: PBMCs or a T cell subset sorted from them (not recorded which). DNA of the CDR3: TGCGCCAGCAGCGTCTCGGGGACTACTGGGGGGCTCCTTACGAAAGGGAACCAAGAGACCCAGTACTTC. The encoded protein is CASSVSGTTGGLLTKGNQETQYF.